The entry that follows covers one T cell receptor beta chain sequence. Antigen unknown. The protocol was immunoSEQ multiplex PCR, while the TCRdb copy is restricted to in-frame clones and leaves out a portion. The data show about 1 million clones, around 76% seen once. These data belong to a study of shared clonotypes between healthy human individuals. Study at large: Every donor yielded three CD4 naive, three CD4 memory, two CD8 naive and one CD8 memory plate. Points from the study as a whole: Since donors were few, the genetic and exposure-history diversity represented was limited.

Sequenced material: memory CD4+ T cells sorted from blood. Subset meaning: CD45RA-negative fraction. This clonotype originated in a young man in good health.

The CDR3 coding sequence is TGTGCCAGCACCGTAGCGGGGCAGCCCTACGAGCAGTACTTC. Protein sequence: CASTVAGQPYEQYF. The chain has TRBV6-5 and TRBJ2-5; the match to TRBD2 covers 8 bases. The end of the DNA fits TRBJ2-7 better, so the J call may be wrong. This CDR3 contains 14 residues. Germline V gives CDR1 MNHEY, CDR2 SVGAGI.